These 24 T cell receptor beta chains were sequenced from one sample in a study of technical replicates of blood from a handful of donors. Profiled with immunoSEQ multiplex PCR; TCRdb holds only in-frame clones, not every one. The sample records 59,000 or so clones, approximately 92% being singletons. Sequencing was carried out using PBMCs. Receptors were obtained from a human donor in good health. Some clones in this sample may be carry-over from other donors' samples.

CDR3 amino acids: CASSSPRGSGREETQYF. The DNA of the CDR3 is TGTGCCAGCAGCTCCCCCCGTGGTAGCGGGAGAGAAGAGACCCAGTACTTC. V is TRBV11-1 and J is TRBJ2-5; 9 bases fit TRBD2. This CDR3 is 17 amino acids long. The V and J ends lost 4 bases and 3 bases, in that order; junction bases with no gene match: 12. Germline assignment: CDR1 SGHAT and CDR2 FQDESV (reference sequence).

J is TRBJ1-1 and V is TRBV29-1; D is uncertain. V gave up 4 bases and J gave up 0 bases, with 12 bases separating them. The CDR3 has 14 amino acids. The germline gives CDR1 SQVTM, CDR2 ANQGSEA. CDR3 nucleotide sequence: TGCAGCGTTGCAGGTCTATCCATGAACACTGAAGCTTTCTTT. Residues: CSVAGLSMNTEAFF. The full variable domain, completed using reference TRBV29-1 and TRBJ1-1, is SAVISQKPSRDICQRGTSLTIQCQVDSQVTMMFWYRQQPGQSLTLIATANQGSEATYESGFVIDKFPISRPNLTFSTLTVSNMSPEDSSIYLCSVAGLSMNTEAFFGQGTRLTVV.

The DNA for the CDR3 is TGTGCCAGCAGCTTATCGGGGGGTATTAGCTACACCTTC. Translated, it gives CASSLSGGISYTF. The V call is TRBV7-9, the J call TRBJ1-2, with D possibly matching TRBD1 (5 bases). The V end was cut by 2 bases, the J end by 9 bases, with 13 bases between. This CDR3 is built from 13 residues. Germline CDR1 reads SEHNR; CDR2 reads FQNEAQ (reference sequence).

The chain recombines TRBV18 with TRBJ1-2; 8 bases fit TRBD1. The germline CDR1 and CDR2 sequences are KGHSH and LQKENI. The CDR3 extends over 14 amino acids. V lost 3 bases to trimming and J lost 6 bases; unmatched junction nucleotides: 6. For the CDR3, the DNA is TGTGCCAGCTCACCGTGGTCACAGGGGGATGGCTACACCTTC. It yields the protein CASSPWSQGDGYTF. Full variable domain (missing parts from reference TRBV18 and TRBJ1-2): NAGVMQNPRHLVRRRGQEARLRCSPMKGHSHVYWYRQLPEEGLKFMVYLQKENIIDESGMPKERFSAEFPKEGPSILRIQQVVRGDSAAYFCASSPWSQGDGYTFGSGTRLTVV.

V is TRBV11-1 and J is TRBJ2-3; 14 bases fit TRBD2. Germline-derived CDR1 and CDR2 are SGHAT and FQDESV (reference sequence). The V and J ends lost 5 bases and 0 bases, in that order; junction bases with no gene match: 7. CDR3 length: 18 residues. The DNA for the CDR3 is TGTGCCAGCAGCCGACTAGCGGGAGGGAGGGGTAGCACAGATACGCAGTATTTT. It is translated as CASSRLAGGRGSTDTQYF. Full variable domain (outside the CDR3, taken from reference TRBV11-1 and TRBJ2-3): EAEVAQSPRYKITEKSQAVAFWCDPISGHATLYWYRQILGQGPELLVQFQDESVVDDSQLPKDRFSAERLKGVDSTLKIQPAELGDSAMYLCASSRLAGGRGSTDTQYFGPGTRLTVL.

The CDR3 DNA sequence: TGTGCCAGCAGGGAAGTCGGGGGGCAAGGTGGCTACACCTTC. It translates to CASREVGGQGGYTF. This rearrangement joins TRBV7-2 to TRBJ1-2; perhaps TRBD1 as D (6 bases). CDR3 length equals 14 residues. In germline, CDR1 is SGHTA, CDR2 FQGNSA. V shed 6 bases and J shed 7 bases, with 18 bases lying between them.

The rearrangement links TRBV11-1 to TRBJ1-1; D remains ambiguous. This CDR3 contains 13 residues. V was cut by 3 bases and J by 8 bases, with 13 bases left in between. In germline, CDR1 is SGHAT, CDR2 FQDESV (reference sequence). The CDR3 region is CASSFGRGAEAFF. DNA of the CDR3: TGTGCCAGCAGCTTTGGGCGGGGAGCAGAAGCTTTCTTT.

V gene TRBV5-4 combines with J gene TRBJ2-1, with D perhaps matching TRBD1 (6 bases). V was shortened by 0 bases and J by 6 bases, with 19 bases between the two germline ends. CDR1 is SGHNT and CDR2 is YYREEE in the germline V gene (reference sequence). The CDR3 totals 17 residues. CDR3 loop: CASSLAGGKGVVNEQFF. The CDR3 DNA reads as TGTGCCAGCAGCTTGGCCGGTGGAAAGGGGGTGGTCAATGAGCAGTTCTTC. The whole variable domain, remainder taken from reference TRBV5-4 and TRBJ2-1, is ETGVTQSPTHLIKTRGQQVTLRCSSQSGHNTVSWYQQALGQGPQFIFQYYREEENGRGNFPPRFSGLQFPNYSSELNVNALELDDSALYLCASSLAGGKGVVNEQFFGPGTRLTVL.

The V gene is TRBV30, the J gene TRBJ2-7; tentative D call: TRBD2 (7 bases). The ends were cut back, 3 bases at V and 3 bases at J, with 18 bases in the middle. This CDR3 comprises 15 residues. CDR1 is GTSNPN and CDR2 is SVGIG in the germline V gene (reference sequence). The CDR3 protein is CAWSSGGGGIYEQYF. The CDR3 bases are TGTGCCTGGAGCTCCGGGGGAGGGGGAATCTACGAGCAGTACTTC.

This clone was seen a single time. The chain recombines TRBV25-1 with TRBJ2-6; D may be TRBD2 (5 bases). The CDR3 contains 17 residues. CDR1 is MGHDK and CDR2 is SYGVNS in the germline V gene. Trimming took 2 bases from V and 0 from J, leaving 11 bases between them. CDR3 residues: CASSETGFSSGANVLTF. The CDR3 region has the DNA TGTGCCAGCAGTGAAACGGGATTCAGCTCTGGGGCCAACGTCCTGACTTTC.

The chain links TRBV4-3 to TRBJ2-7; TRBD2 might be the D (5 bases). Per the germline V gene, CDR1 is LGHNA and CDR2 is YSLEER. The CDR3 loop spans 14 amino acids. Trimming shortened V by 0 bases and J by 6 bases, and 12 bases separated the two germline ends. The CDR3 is CASSQETGSREQYF. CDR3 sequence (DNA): TGCGCCAGCAGCCAAGAGACGGGGAGCCGCGAGCAGTACTTC.

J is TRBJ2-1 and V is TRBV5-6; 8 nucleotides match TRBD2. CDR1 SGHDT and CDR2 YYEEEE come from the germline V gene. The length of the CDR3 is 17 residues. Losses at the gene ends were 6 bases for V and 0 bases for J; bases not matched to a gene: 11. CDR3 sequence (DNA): TGTGCCAGCACCCTCGGGGGGGGCCGCTACTCCTACAATGAGCAGTTCTTC. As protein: CASTLGGGRYSYNEQFF.

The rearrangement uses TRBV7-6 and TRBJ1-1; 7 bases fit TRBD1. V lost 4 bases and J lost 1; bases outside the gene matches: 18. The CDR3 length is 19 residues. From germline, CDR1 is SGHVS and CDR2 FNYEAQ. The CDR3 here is CASSYRAPSTGQRNTEAFF. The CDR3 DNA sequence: TGTGCCAGCAGCTACAGAGCTCCCTCAACGGGACAGAGGAACACTGAAGCTTTCTTT.

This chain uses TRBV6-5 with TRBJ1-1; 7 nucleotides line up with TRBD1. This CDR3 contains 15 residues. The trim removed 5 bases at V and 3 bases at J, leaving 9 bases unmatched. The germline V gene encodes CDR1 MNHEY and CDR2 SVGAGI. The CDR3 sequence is CASSRPRTGHTEAFF. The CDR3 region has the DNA TGTGCCAGCAGTCGACCTCGGACAGGCCACACTGAAGCTTTCTTT.

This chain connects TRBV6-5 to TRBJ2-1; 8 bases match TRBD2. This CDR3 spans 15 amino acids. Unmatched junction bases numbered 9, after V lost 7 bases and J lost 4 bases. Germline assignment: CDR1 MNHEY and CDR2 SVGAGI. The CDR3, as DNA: TGTGCCAGCAAACCCGGGGGGGGCGCGTACAATGAGCAGTTCTTC. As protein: CASKPGGGAYNEQFF.

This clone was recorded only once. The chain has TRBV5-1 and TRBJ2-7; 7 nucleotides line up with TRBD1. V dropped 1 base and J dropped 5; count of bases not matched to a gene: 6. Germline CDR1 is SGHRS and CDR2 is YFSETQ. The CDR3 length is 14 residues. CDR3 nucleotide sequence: TGCGCCAGCAGCTTGCCACAGGGGAGAGACGAGCAGTACTTC. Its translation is CASSLPQGRDEQYF.

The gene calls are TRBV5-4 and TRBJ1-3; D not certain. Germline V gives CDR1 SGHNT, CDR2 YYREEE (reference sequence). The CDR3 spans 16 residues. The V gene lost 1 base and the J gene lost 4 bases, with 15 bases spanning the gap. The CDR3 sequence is CASSLPVGSGGNTIYF. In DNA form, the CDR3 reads TGTGCCAGCAGCTTGCCTGTAGGGTCGGGGGGAAACACCATATATTTT. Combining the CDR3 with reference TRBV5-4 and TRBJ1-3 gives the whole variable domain ETGVTQSPTHLIKTRGQQVTLRCSSQSGHNTVSWYQQALGQGPQFIFQYYREEENGRGNFPPRFSGLQFPNYSSELNVNALELDDSALYLCASSLPVGSGGNTIYFGEGSWLTVV.

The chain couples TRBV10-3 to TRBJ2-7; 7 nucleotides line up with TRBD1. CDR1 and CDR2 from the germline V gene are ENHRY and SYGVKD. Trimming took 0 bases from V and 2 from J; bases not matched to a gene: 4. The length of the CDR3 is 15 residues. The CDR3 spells CAISESRGGPYEQYF. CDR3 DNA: TGTGCCATCAGTGAGTCGAGAGGGGGCCCCTACGAGCAGTACTTC.

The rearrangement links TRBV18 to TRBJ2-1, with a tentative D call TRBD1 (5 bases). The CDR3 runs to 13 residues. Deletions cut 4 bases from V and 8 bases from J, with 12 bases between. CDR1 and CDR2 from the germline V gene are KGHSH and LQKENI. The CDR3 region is CASSQSQADEQFF. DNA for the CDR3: TGTGCCAGCTCACAGTCACAGGCGGATGAGCAGTTCTTC.

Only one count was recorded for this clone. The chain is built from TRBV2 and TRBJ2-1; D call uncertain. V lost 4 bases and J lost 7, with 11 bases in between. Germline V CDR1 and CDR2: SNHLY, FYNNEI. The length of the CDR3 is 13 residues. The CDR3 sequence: CASSAQARNEQFF. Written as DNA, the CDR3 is TGTGCCAGCAGTGCACAAGCTAGAAATGAGCAGTTCTTC. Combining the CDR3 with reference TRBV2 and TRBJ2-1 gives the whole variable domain EPEVTQTPSHQVTQMGQEVILRCVPISNHLYFYWYRQILGQKVEFLVSFYNNEISEKSEIFDDQFSVERPDGSNFTLKIRSTKLEDSAMYFCASSAQARNEQFFGPGTRLTVL.

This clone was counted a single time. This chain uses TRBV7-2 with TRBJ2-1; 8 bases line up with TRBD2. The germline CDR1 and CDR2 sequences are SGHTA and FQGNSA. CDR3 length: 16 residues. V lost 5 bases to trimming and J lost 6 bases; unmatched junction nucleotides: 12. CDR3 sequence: CASSPTSGLSGNEQFF. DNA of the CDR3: TGTGCCAGCAGCCCCACTAGCGGTCTTTCGGGCAATGAGCAGTTCTTC.

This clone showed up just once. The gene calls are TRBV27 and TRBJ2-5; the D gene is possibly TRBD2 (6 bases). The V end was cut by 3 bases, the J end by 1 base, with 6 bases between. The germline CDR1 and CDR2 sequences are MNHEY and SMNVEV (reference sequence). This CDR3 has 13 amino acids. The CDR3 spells CASSFSGQETQYF. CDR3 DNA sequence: TGTGCCAGCAGTTTTAGCGGCCAAGAGACCCAGTACTTC.

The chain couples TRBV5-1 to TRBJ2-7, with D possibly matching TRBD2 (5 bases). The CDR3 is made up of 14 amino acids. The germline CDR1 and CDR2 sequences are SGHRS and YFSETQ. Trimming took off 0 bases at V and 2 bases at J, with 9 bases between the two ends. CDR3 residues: CASSLAGLPYEQYF. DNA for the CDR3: TGCGCCAGCAGCTTGGCCGGACTCCCCTACGAGCAGTACTTC.

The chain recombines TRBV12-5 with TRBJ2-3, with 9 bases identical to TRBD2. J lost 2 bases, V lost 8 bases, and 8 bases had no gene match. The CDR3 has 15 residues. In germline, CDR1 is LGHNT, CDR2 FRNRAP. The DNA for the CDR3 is TGTGCTAGTAGTGGGTCTAGCGGGGCCACAGATACGCAGTATTTT. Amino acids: CASSGSSGATDTQYF. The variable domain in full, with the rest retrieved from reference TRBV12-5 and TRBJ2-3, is DARVTQTPRHKVTEMGQEVTMRCQPILGHNTVFWYRQTMMQGLELLAYFRNRAPLDDSGMPKDRFSAEMPDATLATLKIQPSEPRDSAVYFCASSGSSGATDTQYFGPGTRLTVL.